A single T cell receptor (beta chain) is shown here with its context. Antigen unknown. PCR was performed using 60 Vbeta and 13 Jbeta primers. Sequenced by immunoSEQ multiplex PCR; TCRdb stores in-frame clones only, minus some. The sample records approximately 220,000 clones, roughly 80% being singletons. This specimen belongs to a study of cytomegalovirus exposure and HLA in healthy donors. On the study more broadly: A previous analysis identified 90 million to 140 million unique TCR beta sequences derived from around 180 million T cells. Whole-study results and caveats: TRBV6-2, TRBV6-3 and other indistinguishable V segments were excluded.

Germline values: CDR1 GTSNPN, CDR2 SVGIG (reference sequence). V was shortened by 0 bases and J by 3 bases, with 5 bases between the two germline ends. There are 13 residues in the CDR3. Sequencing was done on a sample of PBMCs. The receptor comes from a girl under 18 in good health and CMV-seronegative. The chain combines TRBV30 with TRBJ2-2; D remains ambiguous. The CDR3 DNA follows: TGTGCCTGGAGTGTTCAGGACACCGGGGAGCTGTTTTTT. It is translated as CAWSVQDTGELFF. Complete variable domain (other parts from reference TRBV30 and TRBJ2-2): SQTIHQWPATLVQPVGSPLSLECTVEGTSNPNLYWYRQAAGRGLQLLFYSVGIGQISSEVPQNLSASRPQDRQFILSSKKLLLSDSGFYLCAWSVQDTGELFFGEGSRLTVL.